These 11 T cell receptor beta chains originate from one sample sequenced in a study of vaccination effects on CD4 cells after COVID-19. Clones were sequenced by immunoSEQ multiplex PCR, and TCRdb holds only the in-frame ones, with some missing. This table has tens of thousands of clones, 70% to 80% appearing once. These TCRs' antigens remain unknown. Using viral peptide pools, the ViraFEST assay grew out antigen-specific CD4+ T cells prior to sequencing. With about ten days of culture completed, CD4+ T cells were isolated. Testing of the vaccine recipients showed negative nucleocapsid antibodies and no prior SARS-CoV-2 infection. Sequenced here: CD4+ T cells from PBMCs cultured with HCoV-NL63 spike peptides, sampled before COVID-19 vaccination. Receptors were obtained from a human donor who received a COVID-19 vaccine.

CDR3 region: CASSQVARGVAKNIQYF. The CDR3 nucleotides read TGTGCCAGCAGCCAAGTAGCGCGGGGGGTAGCCAAAAACATTCAGTACTTC. V gene TRBV3-1 (or the pseudogene TRBV3-2) combines with J gene TRBJ2-4; TRBD2 aligns across 8 bases. Unmatched junction bases numbered 5, after V lost 1 base and J lost 0 bases. This CDR3 comprises 17 residues. The germline V gene has CDR1 LGHDT and CDR2 YNNKEL (reference sequence).

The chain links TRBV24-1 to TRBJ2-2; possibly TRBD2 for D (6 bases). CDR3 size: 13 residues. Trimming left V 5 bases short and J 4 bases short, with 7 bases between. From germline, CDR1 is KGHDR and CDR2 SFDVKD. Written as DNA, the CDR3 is TGTGCCACCAGTGCGCGGGGCACCGGGGAGCTGTTTTTT. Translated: CATSARGTGELFF.

As DNA, the CDR3 is TGTGCCTGGAGGGGGTCCTATAATTCACCCCTCCACTTT. Translation: CAWRGSYNSPLHF. The chain has TRBV30 and TRBJ1-6, with D unresolved. V lost 3 bases, J lost 1 base, and 4 bases lay in between. Germline V gene sequence: CDR1 GTSNPN, CDR2 SVGIG (reference sequence). The CDR3 is 13 residues long.

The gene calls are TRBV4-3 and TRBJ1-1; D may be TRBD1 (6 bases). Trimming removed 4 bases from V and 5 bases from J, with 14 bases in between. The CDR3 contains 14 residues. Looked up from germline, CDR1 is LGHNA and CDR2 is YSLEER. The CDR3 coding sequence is TGCGCCAGCAGCCGGACATGGGGGGCAACTGAAGCTTTCTTT. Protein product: CASSRTWGATEAFF.

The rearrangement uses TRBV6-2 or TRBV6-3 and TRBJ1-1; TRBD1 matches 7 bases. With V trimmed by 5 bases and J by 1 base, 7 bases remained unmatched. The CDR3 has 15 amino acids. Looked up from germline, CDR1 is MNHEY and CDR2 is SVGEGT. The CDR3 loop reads CASSRTGGPNTEAFF. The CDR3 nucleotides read TGTGCCAGCAGTCGGACAGGCGGTCCGAACACTGAAGCTTTCTTT.

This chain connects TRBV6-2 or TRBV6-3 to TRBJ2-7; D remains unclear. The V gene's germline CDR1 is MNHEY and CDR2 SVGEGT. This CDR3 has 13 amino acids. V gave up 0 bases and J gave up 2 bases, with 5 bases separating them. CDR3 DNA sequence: TGTGCCAGCAGTTACTCGTACACCTACGAGCAGTACGTC. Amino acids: CASSYSYTYEQYV.

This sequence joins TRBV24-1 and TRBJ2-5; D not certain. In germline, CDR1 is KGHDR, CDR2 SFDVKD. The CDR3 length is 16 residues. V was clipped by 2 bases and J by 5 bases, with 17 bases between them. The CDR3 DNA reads TGTGCCACCAGTGATTATAACAGCCAAAATCTGGAGACCCAGTACTTC. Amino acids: CATSDYNSQNLETQYF.

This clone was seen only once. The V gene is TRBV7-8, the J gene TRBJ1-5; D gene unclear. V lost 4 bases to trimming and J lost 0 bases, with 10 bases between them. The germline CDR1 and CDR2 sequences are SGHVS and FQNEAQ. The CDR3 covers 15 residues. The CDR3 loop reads CASSSAKSSNQPQHF. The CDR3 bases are TGTGCCAGCAGCTCCGCCAAGAGTAGCAATCAGCCCCAGCATTTT.

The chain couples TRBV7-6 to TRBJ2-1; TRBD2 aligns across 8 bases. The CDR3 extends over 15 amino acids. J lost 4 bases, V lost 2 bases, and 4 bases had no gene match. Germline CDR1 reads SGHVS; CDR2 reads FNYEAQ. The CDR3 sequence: CASSLMTSVYNEQFF. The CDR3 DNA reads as TGTGCCAGCAGCTTAATGACTAGCGTATACAATGAGCAGTTCTTC. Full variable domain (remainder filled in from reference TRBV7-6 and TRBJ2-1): GAGVSQSPRYKVTKRGQDVALRCDPISGHVSLYWYRQALGQGPEFLTYFNYEAQQDKSGLPNDRFSAERPEGSISTLTIQRTEQRDSAMYRCASSLMTSVYNEQFFGPGTRLTVL.

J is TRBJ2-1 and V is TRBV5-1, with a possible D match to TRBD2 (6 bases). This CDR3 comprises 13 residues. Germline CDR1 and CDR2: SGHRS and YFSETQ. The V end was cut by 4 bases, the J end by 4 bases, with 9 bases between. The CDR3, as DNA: TGCGCCAGCAGCCTCGGGGGATACAATGAGCAGTTCTTC. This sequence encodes CASSLGGYNEQFF. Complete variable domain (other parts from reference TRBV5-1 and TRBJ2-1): KAGVTQTPRYLIKTRGQQVTLSCSPISGHRSVSWYQQTPGQGLQFLFEYFSETQRNKGNFPGRFSGRQFSNSRSEMNVSTLELGDSALYLCASSLGGYNEQFFGPGTRLTVL.

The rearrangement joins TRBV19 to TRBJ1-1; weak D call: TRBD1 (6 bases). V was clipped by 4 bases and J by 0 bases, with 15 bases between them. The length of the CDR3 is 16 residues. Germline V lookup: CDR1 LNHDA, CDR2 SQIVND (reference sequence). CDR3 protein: CASSRGPALMNTEAFF. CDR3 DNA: TGTGCCAGTAGTAGGGGGCCAGCTTTAATGAACACTGAAGCTTTCTTT.